This TCR beta chain was retrieved from a study of cytomegalovirus exposure and HLA in healthy donors. General study results and limits: Among TCR beta chains, those listed as cytomegalovirus-associated numbered more than 150.

Germline V gene lookup returns CDR1 MNHNS and CDR2 SASEGT. V dropped 8 bases and J dropped 4 bases, with 20 bases sitting between them. The CDR3 spans 15 residues. The PCR employed 60 Vbeta primers together with 13 Jbeta primers. The data were produced by immunoSEQ multiplex PCR, yet TCRdb's version contains in-frame clones alone and is incomplete. The sample totals some 120,000 clones. Concerning this clone itself: As yet, its antigen is unknown.

The sequence came from a man younger than 35 in good health and CMV-seronegative. The V call is TRBV6-1, the J call TRBJ1-1; D perhaps matches TRBD1 (5 bases). The sequencing sample was made of PBMCs. CDR3 in DNA: TGTGCCAGCGGAGACCCCCGGGGGGGGAGCACTGAAGCTTTCTTT. This encodes CASGDPRGGSTEAFF.